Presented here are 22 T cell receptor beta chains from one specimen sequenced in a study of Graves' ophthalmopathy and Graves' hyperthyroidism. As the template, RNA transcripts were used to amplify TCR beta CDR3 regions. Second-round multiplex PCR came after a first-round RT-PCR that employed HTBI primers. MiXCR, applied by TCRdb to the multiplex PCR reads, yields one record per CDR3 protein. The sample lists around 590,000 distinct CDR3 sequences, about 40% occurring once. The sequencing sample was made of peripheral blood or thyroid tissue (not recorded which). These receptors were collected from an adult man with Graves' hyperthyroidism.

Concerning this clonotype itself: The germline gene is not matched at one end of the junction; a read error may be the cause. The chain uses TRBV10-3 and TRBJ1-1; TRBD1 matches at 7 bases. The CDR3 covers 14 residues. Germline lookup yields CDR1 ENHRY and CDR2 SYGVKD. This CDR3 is CASSSTGTVVEAFF. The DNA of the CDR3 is TGTGCCAGCAGTTCGACAGGGACGGTGGTTGAAGCTTTCTTT.

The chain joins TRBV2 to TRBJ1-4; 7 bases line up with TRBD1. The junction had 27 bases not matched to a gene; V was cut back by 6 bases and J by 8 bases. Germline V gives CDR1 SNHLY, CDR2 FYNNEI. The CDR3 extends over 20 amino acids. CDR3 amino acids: CASRDVQGLAGRGRGEKLFF. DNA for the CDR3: TGTGCCAGCAGGGACGTCCAAGGGCTAGCGGGAAGGGGGCGTGGAGAAAAACTGTTTTTT.

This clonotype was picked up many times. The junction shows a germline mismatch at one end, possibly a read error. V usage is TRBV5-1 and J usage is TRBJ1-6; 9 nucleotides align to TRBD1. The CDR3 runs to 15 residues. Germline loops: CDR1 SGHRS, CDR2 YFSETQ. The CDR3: CASSLDRGRNSPLHF. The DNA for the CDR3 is TGTGCCAGCAGCCTGGACAGGGGTAGAAATTCACCCCTCCACTTT.

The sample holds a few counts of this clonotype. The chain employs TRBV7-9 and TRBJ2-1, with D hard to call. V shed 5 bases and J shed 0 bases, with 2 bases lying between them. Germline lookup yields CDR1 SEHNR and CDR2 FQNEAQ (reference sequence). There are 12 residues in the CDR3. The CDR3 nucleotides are TGTGCCAGCAGCCTCTCCTACAATGAGCAGTTCTTC. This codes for CASSLSYNEQFF.

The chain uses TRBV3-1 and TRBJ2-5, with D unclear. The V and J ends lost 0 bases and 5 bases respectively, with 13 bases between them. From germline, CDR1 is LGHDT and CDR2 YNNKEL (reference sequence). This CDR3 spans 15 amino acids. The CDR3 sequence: CASSQDAGFMETQYF. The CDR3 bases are TGTGCCAGCAGCCAAGATGCCGGGTTTATGGAGACCCAGTACTTC.

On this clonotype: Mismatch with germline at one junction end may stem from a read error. In nucleotides, the CDR3 is TGCGCCGGCAGCCAAGATGAAGGGGGACACCGAAACACTGAAGCTTTCTTT. Residues: CAGSQDEGGHRNTEAFF. V gene TRBV4-1 combines with J gene TRBJ1-1; perhaps TRBD1 as D (6 bases). The CDR3 runs to 17 residues. Germline V gene data show CDR1 as MGHRA and CDR2 as YSYEKL.

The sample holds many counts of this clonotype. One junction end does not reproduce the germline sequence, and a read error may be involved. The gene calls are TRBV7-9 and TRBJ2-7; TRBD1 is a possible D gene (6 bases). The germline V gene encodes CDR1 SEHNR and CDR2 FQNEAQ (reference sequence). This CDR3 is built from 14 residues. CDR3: CASSLQLGSDSPRF. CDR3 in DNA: TGTGCCAGCAGCTTGCAACTCGGTTCGGACAGTCCCCGCTTC.

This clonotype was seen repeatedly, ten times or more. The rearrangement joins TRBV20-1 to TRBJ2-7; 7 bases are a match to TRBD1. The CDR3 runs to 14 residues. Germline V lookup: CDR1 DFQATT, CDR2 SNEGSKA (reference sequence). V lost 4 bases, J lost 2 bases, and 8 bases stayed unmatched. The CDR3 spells CSATDRDRAYEQYF. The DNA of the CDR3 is TGCAGTGCTACAGACAGGGATAGGGCCTACGAGCAGTACTTC.

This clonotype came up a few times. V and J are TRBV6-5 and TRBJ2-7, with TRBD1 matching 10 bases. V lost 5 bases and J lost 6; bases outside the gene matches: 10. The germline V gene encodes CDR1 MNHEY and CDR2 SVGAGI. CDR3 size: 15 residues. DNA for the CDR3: TGTGCCAGCAGTACTACGGGACAGGGGTTGAGCGAGCAGTACTTC. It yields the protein CASSTTGQGLSEQYF.

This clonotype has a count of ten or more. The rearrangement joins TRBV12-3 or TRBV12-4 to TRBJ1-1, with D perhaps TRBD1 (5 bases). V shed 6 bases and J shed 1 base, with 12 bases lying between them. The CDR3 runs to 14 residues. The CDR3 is CASSPVRANTEAFF. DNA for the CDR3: TGTGCCAGCAGCCCAGTCAGGGCGAACACTGAAGCTTTCTTT.

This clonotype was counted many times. CDR3 loop: CSVIGGDSGNTIYF. The CDR3 DNA follows: TGCAGTGTAATAGGCGGCGACTCTGGAAACACCATATATTTT. V gene TRBV20-1 combines with J gene TRBJ1-3; D not resolved. V gave up 7 bases and J gave up 0 bases, with 13 bases separating them. There are 14 residues in the CDR3. The germline gives CDR1 DFQATT, CDR2 SNEGSKA (reference sequence).

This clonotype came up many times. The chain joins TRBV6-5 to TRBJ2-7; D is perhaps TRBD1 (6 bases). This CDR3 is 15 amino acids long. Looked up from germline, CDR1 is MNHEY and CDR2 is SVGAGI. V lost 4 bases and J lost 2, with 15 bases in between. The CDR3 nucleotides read TGTGCCAGCAGTTTGAGGGCGACAGGCCCCTACGAGCAGTACTTC. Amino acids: CASSLRATGPYEQYF.

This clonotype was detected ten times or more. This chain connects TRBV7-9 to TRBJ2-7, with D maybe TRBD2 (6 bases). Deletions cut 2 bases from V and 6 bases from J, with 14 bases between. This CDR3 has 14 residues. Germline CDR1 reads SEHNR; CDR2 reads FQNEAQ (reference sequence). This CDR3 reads CASSLQNLGGEQYF. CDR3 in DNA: TGTGCCAGCAGCTTACAAAATCTCGGGGGCGAGCAGTACTTC. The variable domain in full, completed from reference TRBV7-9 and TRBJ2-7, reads DTGVSQNPRHKITKRGQNVTFRCDPISEHNRLYWYRQTLGQGPEFLTYFQNEAQLEKSRLLSDRFSAERPKGSFSTLEIQRTEQGDSAMYLCASSLQNLGGEQYFGPGTRLTVT.

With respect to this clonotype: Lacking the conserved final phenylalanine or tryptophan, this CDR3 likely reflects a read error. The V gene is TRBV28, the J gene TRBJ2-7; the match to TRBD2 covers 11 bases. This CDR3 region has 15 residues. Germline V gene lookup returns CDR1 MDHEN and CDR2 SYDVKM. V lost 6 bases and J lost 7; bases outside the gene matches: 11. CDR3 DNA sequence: TGTGCCAGCAGGGTCACTAGCGGGAGAGGGTATGAGCAGTACTCC. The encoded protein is CASRVTSGRGYEQYS.

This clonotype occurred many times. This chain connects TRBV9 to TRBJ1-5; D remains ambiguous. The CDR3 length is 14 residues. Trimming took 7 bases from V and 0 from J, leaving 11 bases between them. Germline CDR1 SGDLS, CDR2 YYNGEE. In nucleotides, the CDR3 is TGTGCCAGCTCTCAAACAGATAGCAATCAGCCCCAGCATTTT. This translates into CASSQTDSNQPQHF.

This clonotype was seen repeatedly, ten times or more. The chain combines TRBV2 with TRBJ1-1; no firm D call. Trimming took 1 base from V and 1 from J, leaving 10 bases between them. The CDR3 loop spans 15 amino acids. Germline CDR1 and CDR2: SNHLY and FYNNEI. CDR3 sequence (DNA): TGTGCCAGCAGTGAAGGTGGCATAGCGAACACTGAAGCTTTCTTT. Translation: CASSEGGIANTEAFF.

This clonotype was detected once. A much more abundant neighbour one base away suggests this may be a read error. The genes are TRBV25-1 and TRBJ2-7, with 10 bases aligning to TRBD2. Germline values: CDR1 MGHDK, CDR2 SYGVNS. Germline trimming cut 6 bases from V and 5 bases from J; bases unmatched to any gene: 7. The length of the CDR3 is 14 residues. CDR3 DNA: TGTGCCAGCAGCCAGGGACTAGCGAGGAACGAGCAGTACTTC. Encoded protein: CASSQGLARNEQYF.

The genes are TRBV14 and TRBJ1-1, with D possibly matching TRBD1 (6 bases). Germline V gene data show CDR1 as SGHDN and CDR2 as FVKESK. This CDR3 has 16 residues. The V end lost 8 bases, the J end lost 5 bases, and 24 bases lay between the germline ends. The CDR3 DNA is TGTGCCAGCTCACCAGTCAGGAGGGGGAGTGAGACTGAAGCTTTCTTT. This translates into CASSPVRRGSETEAFF.

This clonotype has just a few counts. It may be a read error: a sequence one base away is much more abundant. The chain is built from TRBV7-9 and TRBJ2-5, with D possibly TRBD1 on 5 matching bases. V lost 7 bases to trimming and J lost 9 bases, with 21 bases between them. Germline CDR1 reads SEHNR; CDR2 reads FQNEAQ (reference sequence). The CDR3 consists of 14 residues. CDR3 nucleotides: TGTGCCAGCAACCCGACAGACGACCCCCGGGCCCAGTACTTC. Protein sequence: CASNPTDDPRAQYF.

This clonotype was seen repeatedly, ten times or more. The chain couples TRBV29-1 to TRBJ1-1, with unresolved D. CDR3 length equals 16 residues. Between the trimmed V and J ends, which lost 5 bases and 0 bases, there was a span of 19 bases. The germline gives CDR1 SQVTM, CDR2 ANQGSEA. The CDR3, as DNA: TGCAGCGTTATTAAATCCCCGGGCGGCGTGAACACTGAAGCTTTCTTT. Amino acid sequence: CSVIKSPGGVNTEAFF.

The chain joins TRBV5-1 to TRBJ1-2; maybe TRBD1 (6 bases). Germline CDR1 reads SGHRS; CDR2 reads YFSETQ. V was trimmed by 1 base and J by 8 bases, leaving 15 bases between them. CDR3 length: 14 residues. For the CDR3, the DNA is TGCGCCAGCAGCTTGAGGGGGGGCGCGGAGGGCTACACCTTC. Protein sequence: CASSLRGGAEGYTF.

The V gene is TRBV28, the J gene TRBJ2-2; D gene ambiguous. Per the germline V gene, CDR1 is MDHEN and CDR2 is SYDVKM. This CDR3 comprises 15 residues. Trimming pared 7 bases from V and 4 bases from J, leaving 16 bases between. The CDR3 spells CASIPAALSTGELFF. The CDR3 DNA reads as TGTGCCAGCATCCCGGCGGCTTTGAGCACCGGGGAGCTGTTTTTT.